This T cell receptor beta chain emerged from a study of regulatory T cells in long-lasting Graves disease. Trimming removed 4 bases at V and 9 bases at J, with 16 bases between. The CDR3 contains 13 residues. The germline V gene has CDR1 SGHVS and CDR2 FQNEAQ. This clonotype has only a few counts. As yet, its antigen is unknown. Combining iRepertoire HTBI primers with Arm-PCR of CDR3 regions, the authors built TCR beta libraries. TCRdb analysed the multiplex PCR reads with MiXCR anew, one entry per CDR3 protein. The top ten clones hold 10% to 15% of a sample with 450,000 to 500,000 distinct CDR3 sequences, around 15% of them seen once. Time point reported: newly diagnosed GD, antithyroid drugs for less than 3 months. The TCR library was prepared using RNA isolated from PBMCs. Overall study findings and caveats: The small sample size may have reduced accuracy.

These same data were also listed under a study on T cells in Graves' hyperthyroidism and ophthalmopathy. From that second work: With a median lead of about six months before onset, the model predicted ophthalmopathy.

The starting material was peripheral blood mononuclear cells (PBMCs), obtained at new diagnosis, from a patient treated with antithyroid drugs. The source of this sequence is a middle-aged man with Graves disease. The chain combines TRBV7-8 with TRBJ2-7; D assignment may be TRBD1 or TRBD2 (6 bases each). The CDR3 sequence is CASSSKPGGGQYF. CDR3 coding DNA: TGTGCCAGCAGCTCCAAGCCCGGGGGCGGGCAGTACTTC.